The 26 T cell receptor beta chains given below trace back to one sample, sequenced in a study of shared clonotypes between healthy human individuals. Terminally differentiated effector memory CD45RA+ cells were left out of the naive CD8 fraction, which was CD45RO-negative and positively selected for CCR7. Clones were sequenced by immunoSEQ multiplex PCR, and TCRdb holds only the in-frame ones, with some missing. The sample contains around 1.9 million clones, about 94% of which appear only once. The sequencing input was naive CD8+ T cells from PBMCs. The receptors originated from a young man in good health. Some clones in this sample may be carry-over from other donors' samples.

This clone was observed a single time. In nucleotides, the CDR3 is TGTGCCAGCAAGGGGGGCCCGAGGGGCTACACCTTC. It specifies CASKGGPRGYTF. The rearrangement joins TRBV7-9 to TRBJ1-2, with D perhaps TRBD1 (6 bases). CDR1 is SEHNR and CDR2 is FQNEAQ in the germline V gene (reference sequence). The V gene lost 7 bases and the J gene lost 8 bases, with 14 bases spanning the gap. The CDR3 has 12 amino acids.

The CDR3 loop is CASSESTSGSLEYF. The CDR3 nucleotides are TGCGCCAGCAGTGAGTCGACTAGCGGGAGTTTGGAGTACTTC. The chain links TRBV10-2 to TRBJ2-7; 12 bases are shared with TRBD2. Germline V gene lookup returns CDR1 WSHSY and CDR2 SAAADI. This CDR3 has 14 residues. J was trimmed by 11 bases and V by 0 bases; bases with no gene match: 5.

In the case of this clone: The identical CDR3 is also encoded by other nucleotide sequences in the sample. This CDR3 reads CASSLGQGARGYTF. CDR3 coding DNA: TGTGCCAGCAGCTTAGGACAGGGGGCTCGTGGCTACACCTTC. The chain couples TRBV7-9 to TRBJ1-2; 10 bases agree with TRBD1. The CDR3 covers 14 residues. Germline assignment: CDR1 SEHNR and CDR2 FQNEAQ (reference sequence). V lost 1 base to trimming and J lost 7 bases; unmatched junction nucleotides: 3.

DNA for the CDR3: TGTGCCAGCAGTCCCCTCGGACAGGGGAGCTCCTACGAGCAGTACTTC. It yields the protein CASSPLGQGSSYEQYF. V is TRBV27 and J is TRBJ2-7, with TRBD1 matching 9 bases. The CDR3 loop spans 16 amino acids. The V segment lost 5 bases and the J segment 0 bases; nucleotides outside the gene matches: 8. The germline V gene encodes CDR1 MNHEY and CDR2 SMNVEV (reference sequence).

This rearrangement joins TRBV28 to TRBJ2-5; D gene ambiguous. Germline V gene data show CDR1 as MDHEN and CDR2 as SYDVKM. Trimming removed 7 bases from V and 0 bases from J, with 12 bases in between. The CDR3 is made up of 14 amino acids. The CDR3 here is CASKWYGDQETQYF. The CDR3 DNA sequence: TGTGCCAGCAAGTGGTACGGAGACCAAGAGACCCAGTACTTC.

This chain joins TRBV9 and TRBJ2-1, with 13 bases fitting TRBD2. Germline-derived CDR1 and CDR2 are SGDLS and YYNGEE. The CDR3 has 17 amino acids. V lost 3 bases to trimming and J lost 7 bases; unmatched junction nucleotides: 10. In DNA, the CDR3 is TGTGCCAGCAGCGACGGACTAGCGGGAGAAGGGGCAAATGAGCAGTTCTTC. This gives the protein CASSDGLAGEGANEQFF.

The chain links TRBV11-2 to TRBJ2-7, with D perhaps matching TRBD2 (6 bases). CDR1 and CDR2 from the germline V gene are SGHAT and FQNNGV. This CDR3 is built from 15 residues. The V and J ends lost 5 bases and 6 bases respectively, with 20 bases between them. CDR3 residues: CASSPTPEGLSEQYF. CDR3 nucleotide sequence: TGTGCCAGCAGCCCCACCCCGGAGGGTTTAAGCGAGCAGTACTTC.

This clone showed up just a few times. The chain combines TRBV21-1 with TRBJ1-4; no DNA check was done on the table's D call, TRBD1. TRBV21-1 is a listed pseudogene. This CDR3 is 15 amino acids long. The CDR3 DNA sequence: TGTGCCAGCAGCAAAGCCCGGCAGGCTAATGAAAAACTGTTTTTT. Encoded protein: CASSKARQANEKLFF.

This rearrangement joins TRBV5-8 to TRBJ1-5; D gene uncertain. The CDR3 is 14 amino acids. V was clipped by 1 base and J by 4 bases, with 9 bases between them. Germline values: CDR1 SGHTS, CDR2 YDEGEE. The CDR3 DNA follows: TGTGCCAGCAGCTTGTTGACGGTGAATCAGCCCCAGCATTTT. Translation: CASSLLTVNQPQHF.

The gene calls are TRBV5-5 and TRBJ1-2, with TRBD1 as a possible D gene (5 bases). The V and J ends lost 5 bases and 3 bases respectively, with 17 bases between them. Germline loops: CDR1 SGHKS, CDR2 YYEKEE (reference sequence). CDR3 length equals 15 residues. The CDR3 bases are TGTGCCAGCAGGGGGACGCCCGCTGACGACTATGGCTACACCTTC. Its translation: CASRGTPADDYGYTF.

The chain recombines TRBV11-1 with TRBJ2-3, with 7 bases lining up with TRBD2. CDR1 is SGHAT, CDR2 FQDESV, per germline (reference sequence). This CDR3 spans 16 amino acids. With V trimmed by 4 bases and J by 5 bases, 12 bases remained unmatched. The CDR3 sequence is CASSSAQGLVGDTQYF. The CDR3 region has the DNA TGTGCCAGCAGCTCCGCACAAGGACTAGTAGGAGATACGCAGTATTTT.

A few counts support this clone. CDR3 nucleotides: TGCAGCGTTCCGACCGCCTGGGGACATCTATTTTTT. Its protein product is CSVPTAWGHLFF. The chain recombines TRBV29-1 with TRBJ1-4, with D possibly TRBD1 on 6 matching bases. Germline CDR1 and CDR2: SQVTM and ANQGSEA. Trimming shortened V by 5 bases and J by 17 bases, and 21 bases separated the two germline ends. This CDR3 contains 12 residues.

The chain recombines TRBV7-9 with TRBJ1-2; D may be TRBD1 (5 bases). The germline V gene encodes CDR1 SEHNR and CDR2 FQNEAQ (reference sequence). The CDR3 consists of 16 residues. V dropped 0 bases and J dropped 1 base, with 12 bases sitting between them. CDR3 nucleotides: TGTGCCAGCAGCTTAGCGGGGGACCGCTTTAACTATGGCTACACCTTC. It encodes CASSLAGDRFNYGYTF. The variable domain in full, completed from reference TRBV7-9 and TRBJ1-2, reads DTGVSQNPRHKITKRGQNVTFRCDPISEHNRLYWYRQTLGQGPEFLTYFQNEAQLEKSRLLSDRFSAERPKGSFSTLEIQRTEQGDSAMYLCASSLAGDRFNYGYTFGSGTRLTVV.

This chain uses TRBV9 with TRBJ2-5, with 8 bases matching TRBD1. The CDR3 length is 14 residues. Germline-derived CDR1 and CDR2 are SGDLS and YYNGEE. V gave up 0 bases and J gave up 13 bases; unmatched junction bases: 11. Written as DNA, the CDR3 is TGTGCCAGCAGCGTAGGCTCAGGGGGCTCGTCGTTGTACTTC. This translates into CASSVGSGGSSLYF.

The chain has TRBV5-1 and TRBJ2-3, with 8 bases that match TRBD2. With V trimmed by 5 bases and J by 5 bases, 16 bases remained unmatched. Germline CDR1 and CDR2: SGHRS and YFSETQ. The length of the CDR3 is 17 residues. In DNA, the CDR3 is TGCGCCAGCAGAGGGTTAGTGAGGCGGGAGGTGGAAGATACGCAGTATTTT. Its translation: CASRGLVRREVEDTQYF.

The CDR3 reads CASSRQGHTYTDTQYF. In DNA form, the CDR3 reads TGTGCCAGCTCACGCCAAGGACACACATACACAGATACGCAGTATTTT. The chain employs TRBV18 and TRBJ2-3; D might be TRBD1 (5 bases). Per the germline V gene, CDR1 is KGHSH and CDR2 is LQKENI. The germline V and J ends were trimmed by 4 bases and 2 bases, with 16 bases remaining between them. The CDR3 has 16 amino acids. The full variable domain, in which reference TRBV18 and TRBJ2-3 provide the parts outside the CDR3, is NAGVMQNPRHLVRRRGQEARLRCSPMKGHSHVYWYRQLPEEGLKFMVYLQKENIIDESGMPKERFSAEFPKEGPSILRIQQVVRGDSAAYFCASSRQGHTYTDTQYFGPGTRLTVL.

This clone was seen once. This rearrangement joins TRBV28 to TRBJ1-5, with 10 bases aligning to TRBD1. From germline, CDR1 is MDHEN and CDR2 SYDVKM. The junction had 6 bases not matched to a gene; V was cut back by 5 bases and J by 5 bases. The CDR3 is made up of 15 amino acids. The CDR3 DNA follows: TGTGCCAGCAGTCCACCGGGACAGGGGTATCAGCCCCAGCATTTT. Its translation is CASSPPGQGYQPQHF.

The chain uses TRBV28 and TRBJ1-1; 10 bases agree with TRBD1. Germline CDR1 and CDR2: MDHEN and SYDVKM. With 3 bases clipped from V and 4 bases from J, the junction kept 8 bases outside the gene matches. The CDR3 extends over 16 amino acids. The CDR3 region is CASSFLRQGAGTEAFF. For the CDR3, the DNA is TGTGCCAGCAGTTTCCTTCGACAGGGGGCCGGCACTGAAGCTTTCTTT.

This chain uses TRBV5-4 with TRBJ2-3, with 10 positions matching TRBD2. Germline V gives CDR1 SGHNT, CDR2 YYREEE (reference sequence). V shed 4 bases, J shed 5 bases, and the junction held 4 bases outside the gene matches. The CDR3 sequence is 14 residues long. CDR3 protein: CASSPGLAEDTQYF. The DNA of the CDR3 is TGTGCCAGCAGCCCTGGACTAGCGGAAGATACGCAGTATTTT.

This chain uses TRBV25-1 with TRBJ2-3; 8 nucleotides match TRBD1. CDR3 length: 11 amino acids. In germline, CDR1 is MGHDK, CDR2 SYGVNS. V gave up 10 bases and J gave up 6 bases; unmatched junction bases: 3. The CDR3 sequence: CATYRGDTQYF. The CDR3 DNA reads as TGTGCCACCTACAGGGGGGATACGCAGTATTTT. The complete variable domain, with remaining parts taken from reference TRBV25-1 and TRBJ2-3, reads EADIYQTPRYLVIGTGKKITLECSQTMGHDKMYWYQQDPGMELHLIHYSYGVNSTEKGDLSSESTVSRIRTEHFPLTLESARPSHTSQYLCATYRGDTQYFGPGTRLTVL.

The V call is TRBV28, the J call TRBJ2-7, with unresolved D. Germline V lookup: CDR1 MDHEN, CDR2 SYDVKM. The CDR3 consists of 16 residues. V lost 2 bases to trimming and J lost 5 bases, with 19 bases between them. CDR3 region: CASSLQGRGFRDEQYF. CDR3 sequence (DNA): TGTGCCAGCAGTTTACAAGGACGCGGCTTTAGGGACGAGCAGTACTTC.

V gene TRBV5-1 combines with J gene TRBJ1-1; TRBD1 aligns across 8 bases. Germline loops: CDR1 SGHRS, CDR2 YFSETQ. V was pared by 4 bases and J by 5 bases, with 10 bases of the junction left unmatched. The CDR3 contains 15 residues. CDR3 in amino acids: CASSGTGGSGTEAFF. Here the CDR3 DNA reads TGCGCCAGCAGCGGAACAGGGGGTTCGGGGACTGAAGCTTTCTTT.

This chain links TRBV28 with TRBJ2-1; D remains ambiguous. Trimming removed 3 bases from V and 0 bases from J, with 12 bases in between. This CDR3 is 16 amino acids long. Germline values: CDR1 MDHEN, CDR2 SYDVKM. CDR3 DNA sequence: TGTGCCAGCAGTTTCCCCCCCGAGAGCTCCTACAATGAGCAGTTCTTC. Encoded protein: CASSFPPESSYNEQFF.

A word on this clone: This specimen includes other DNA sequences encoding the same CDR3. J is TRBJ2-2 and V is TRBV29-1; no firm D call. The CDR3 has 10 residues. CDR1 and CDR2 from the germline V gene are SQVTM and ANQGSEA. V was clipped by 6 bases and J by 4 bases, with 3 bases between them. The CDR3 spells CSVFTGELFF. The CDR3 coding sequence is TGCAGCGTGTTCACCGGGGAGCTGTTTTTT.

V is TRBV4-3 and J is TRBJ2-1, with D possibly TRBD2 on 5 matching bases. Trimming shortened V by 0 bases and J by 4 bases, and 16 bases separated the two germline ends. From germline, CDR1 is LGHNA and CDR2 YSLEER. This CDR3 comprises 17 residues. In DNA form, the CDR3 reads TGCGCCAGCAGCCAAGAATTTAGCGCGGTCTGGTACAATGAGCAGTTCTTC. As protein: CASSQEFSAVWYNEQFF.

The rearrangement links TRBV7-9 to TRBJ2-1, with TRBD2 matching 9 bases. The CDR3 runs 16 residues. J gave up 8 bases and V 3 bases, and 11 bases lay outside the gene matches. The germline V gene encodes CDR1 SEHNR and CDR2 FQNEAQ (reference sequence). The CDR3 DNA sequence: TGTGCCAGCAGCTTGCAAATAGCGGGAGCGGAGGATGAGCAGTTCTTC. Its protein is CASSLQIAGAEDEQFF.